Detailed here is one T cell receptor (beta chain). It has no known antigen specificity. Base qualities are not provided; no much larger clone lies one nucleotide away. The time point label corresponds to: about a year on ibrutinib. For TCR beta library preparation, about 2 micrograms of genomic DNA were isolated from cryopreserved PBMCs. Longitudinal blood samples from CLL patients receiving ibrutinib monotherapy were subjected to high-throughput TCR beta sequencing. The patients took part in an open-label, single-center phase 2 trial of ibrutinib monotherapy. A MiSeq instrument was used for deep resolution sequencing, which targeted depths ranging from 1 in 1 million up to 1 in 200,000 T cells, with coverage averaging 10x for each clonotype. The immunoSEQ hsTCRB Kit was used to generate the TCR beta libraries. Under the source paper's analysis protocol: Data were analyzed with ImmunoSEQ Data Assistant and ImmunoSEQ Analyzer, with V, D and J genes assigned per IMGT definitions. Clonality, with values ranging from 0 to 1, was calculated as one minus the normalized Shannon entropy of productive rearrangement frequencies. Public clonotype analysis was restricted to overrepresented clonotypes comprising at least 0.05% of each patient's repertoire. Repertoires from 10 to 15 age-matched healthy donors in immuneACCESS were used as clonality controls. TCRdb's version of the immuneACCESS table is confined to in-frame rearrangements and falls short of the full clone set. An unresolved V gene accounts for under half of the shortfall where checked; the remainder is of unknown origin. V and J calls and clone size come straight from that table; D and trimming were deduced from the DNA. The sample records roughly 200,000 clones, about four fifths of which are singletons. Around 10% of the sample goes to the ten largest clones.

V and J are truncated by 6 bases and 4 bases respectively, leaving an intervening sequence of 13 bases. Based on the germline V gene, the CDR1 and CDR2 sequences are MNHNS and SASEGT. The cysteine opens and the phenylalanine closes a CDR3 of 14 amino acids. CDR3 DNA is the only sequence kept; it has 42 bases, read in frame from the first base. This record belongs to a study of cytotoxic CD8 clonotypes in ibrutinib-treated CLL (dated by TCRdb to the early 2020s). General notes on the study: The cohort had over ten relapsed/refractory and approximately 14 treatment-naive patients; roughly 17 were IGHV unmutated. Responses were partial in 24 patients and complete in 2; after median 68 months follow-up, about 14 stayed in remission and about twelve progressed. Cryopreserved peripheral blood mononuclear cells were obtained before treatment, at response, and at either sustained remission or disease progression. Response samples were obtained after a median of roughly eleven months of treatment, with a range of roughly 6 to 40 months. An average of roughly 250,000 productive templates and 94,082 productive rearrangements was obtained per sample. Of the approximately 86 people in the trial, around 26 had longitudinal samples available. Every sample from remission and from progressive disease was obtained while the patients were still on ibrutinib. The paper as a whole reports these results and caveats: Baseline clonality exceeded that of age-matched healthy donors and correlated strongly with circulating CD8+ T-cell counts. Sustained-remission and progressing patients did not have matched sampling times, and lymph node repertoires were not examined. Clonality rose at ibrutinib response, remained stable during sustained remission, and dropped back toward baseline at progression. Public clonotypes were rare and either contracted or stayed stable during treatment, and the rise in clonality at ibrutinib response reflected the expansion of private clonotypes.

Recombination linked TRBV6-1 to TRBJ1-5, with the D gene not confidently named. This sequence was found in a human donor with chronic lymphocytic leukemia. The sample in question was PBMCs, obtained after 12 months of ibrutinib treatment. Here is the DNA: TGTGCCAGCAGCCTTGTAGAAGCGAATCAGCCCCAGCATTTT. Translated, it gives CASSLVEANQPQHF.